What follows are 6 T cell receptor beta chains derived from one specimen sequenced in a study of shared clonotypes between healthy human individuals (dated by TCRdb to 2018 to 2021). CD8 naive samples were obtained by positive selection for CCR7 among CD45RO-negative cells, yielding a CD45RA+CCR7+ population from which TemRA cells were excluded. Library preparation used the immunoSEQ multiplex PCR assay. What TCRdb holds here is the immuneACCESS table cut down to in-frame rearrangements. Part of the clones is not present; checked against another copy, under half of the missing clones reflect an unresolved V gene, and the others are unexplained. The sample has around 2,100,000 clones on record, over 85% of them singletons. The ten largest make up more than 0.9% of the sample. Material: naive CD8+ T cells sorted from blood. The sample's cell subset or site label, decoded: CD45RA+CCR7+. Source of these receptors: a young man in good health.

V gene TRBV27 combines with J gene TRBJ1-1; D may be TRBD1 (5 bases). Germline CDR1 is MNHEY and CDR2 is SMNVEV (reference sequence). V lost 3 bases, J lost 8 bases, and 16 bases lay in between. The CDR3 totals 14 residues. The CDR3 DNA sequence: TGTGCCAGCAGTTTGGGTCAGGGAATGGAGGAAGCTTTCTTT. Encoded protein: CASSLGQGMEEAFF.

CDR3 in DNA: TGTGCCAGCAGCTTCGGGACAGGGCCAAGAGATACGCAGTATTTT. Translated: CASSFGTGPRDTQYF. The chain uses TRBV5-8 and TRBJ2-3, with 9 bases aligning to TRBD1. CDR1 and CDR2 from the germline V gene are SGHTS and YDEGEE. Germline trimming cut 2 bases from V and 5 bases from J; bases unmatched to any gene: 6. This CDR3 comprises 15 residues.

This chain uses TRBV7-8 with TRBJ1-5, with D maybe TRBD1 (5 bases). CDR3 size: 16 residues. CDR1 and CDR2 from the germline V gene are SGHVS and FQNEAQ. V was clipped by 5 bases and J by 2 bases, with 16 bases between them. The CDR3 loop reads CASSPTRGEGNQPQHF. In DNA form, the CDR3 reads TGTGCCAGCAGCCCGACCCGGGGGGAGGGCAATCAGCCCCAGCATTTT.

The chain recombines TRBV6-4 with TRBJ2-1; D is uncertain. The germline gives CDR1 MRHNA, CDR2 SNTAGT. CDR3 length: 16 amino acids. V shed 0 bases and J shed 2 bases, with 11 bases lying between them. The CDR3 region is CASSDSGRPPYNEQFF. Here the CDR3 DNA reads TGTGCCAGCAGTGACTCGGGCAGACCCCCCTACAATGAGCAGTTCTTC.

A note on this clone: The same CDR3 can be traced to other DNA sequences in this sample. This chain's CDR3 is CAWSPQDTEAFF. The CDR3 DNA is TGTGCCTGGAGTCCCCAGGACACTGAAGCTTTCTTT. The genes are TRBV30 and TRBJ1-1; D not resolved. V gave up 2 bases and J gave up 3 bases, with 7 bases separating them. This CDR3 contains 12 residues. The V gene's germline CDR1 is GTSNPN and CDR2 SVGIG (reference sequence).

V gene TRBV4-1 combines with J gene TRBJ2-5; a possible D gene is TRBD1 (5 bases). Germline CDR1 and CDR2: MGHRA and YSYEKL. The CDR3 length is 15 residues. Deletions cut 0 bases from V and 5 bases from J, with 13 bases between. CDR3 region: CASSQDQRGFETQYF. In DNA form, the CDR3 reads TGCGCCAGCAGCCAAGATCAAAGGGGTTTTGAGACCCAGTACTTC.